The next 3 T cell receptor beta chains were all read from a single sample in a study of blood T cell repertoires in COVID-19. Libraries were prepared by immunoSEQ multiplex PCR; TCRdb keeps only in-frame clonotypes and omits some of them. The top ten clones hold more than 1.3% of a sample with roughly 300,000 clones, 87% of them seen once. The sample was peripheral blood. The receptors derive from a woman in her 40s who had recovered from COVID-19.

This chain links TRBV5-1 with TRBJ1-2; D is undetermined. This CDR3 has 14 residues. Trimming left V 0 bases short and J 4 bases short, with 10 bases between. Germline CDR1 and CDR2: SGHRS and YFSETQ. In DNA form, the CDR3 reads TGCGCCAGCAGCTTGGAGGCAGGCCTCTATGGCTACACCTTC. This encodes CASSLEAGLYGYTF. Complete variable domain (other parts from reference TRBV5-1 and TRBJ1-2): KAGVTQTPRYLIKTRGQQVTLSCSPISGHRSVSWYQQTPGQGLQFLFEYFSETQRNKGNFPGRFSGRQFSNSRSEMNVSTLELGDSALYLCASSLEAGLYGYTFGSGTRLTVV.

The chain carries TRBV2 and TRBJ2-4; TRBD2 matches at 11 bases. The CDR3 totals 20 residues. Germline V gene lookup returns CDR1 SNHLY and CDR2 FYNNEI. The V and J ends lost 5 bases and 0 bases, in that order; junction bases with no gene match: 15. DNA of the CDR3: TGTGCCAGCAGTTTATACTTGTTCCTAGCGGGGGGACCAGCCAAAAACATTCAGTACTTC. The encoded protein is CASSLYLFLAGGPAKNIQYF.

The genes are TRBV29-1 and TRBJ2-3, with 13 bases fitting TRBD2. After removal of 4 bases from V and 10 bases from J, the junction contained 8 bases not matched to a gene. Germline lookup yields CDR1 SQVTM and CDR2 ANQGSEA. This CDR3 spans 14 amino acids. Here the CDR3 reads CSVVGTSGVQPQYF. CDR3 bases: TGCAGCGTTGTGGGGACTAGCGGGGTACAACCGCAGTATTTT.